What follows are 29 T cell receptor beta chains derived from one specimen sequenced in a study of T cells in Graves' hyperthyroidism and ophthalmopathy. What was amplified from RNA transcripts were TCR beta CDR3 regions. The HTBI primer set drove a first-round RT-PCR of the TCR CDR3. One entry per CDR3 protein, called by TCRdb with MiXCR from the multiplex PCR reads. The repertoire has about 95,000 distinct CDR3 sequences, 40% of them found once; the top ten carry approximately 10%. Sequencing was carried out using peripheral blood or thyroid tissue (not recorded which). These receptors came from a woman aged 25 to 39 with Graves' hyperthyroidism.

This clonotype was seen at least ten times. The genes are TRBV7-2 and TRBJ1-2, with 8 bases fitting TRBD1. V was pared by 5 bases and J by 4 bases, with 3 bases of the junction left unmatched. The germline V gene has CDR1 SGHTA and CDR2 FQGNSA. CDR3 length: 13 amino acids. The CDR3 DNA sequence: TGTGCCAGCAGCCCCGGACAGGGCTATGGCTACACCTTC. It is translated as CASSPGQGYGYTF.

This CDR3 reads CASSFNRAVYAFF. CDR3 nucleotide sequence: TGTGCCAGCAGTTTTAACAGGGCGGTGTACGCTTTCTTT. This chain connects TRBV28 to TRBJ1-1; D is perhaps TRBD1 (6 bases). The CDR3 is made up of 13 amino acids. V dropped 3 bases and J dropped 11 bases, with 16 bases sitting between them. Germline V CDR1 and CDR2: MDHEN, SYDVKM.

This clonotype came up many times. The chain joins TRBV6-5 to TRBJ2-7; D remains ambiguous. Germline V gene sequence: CDR1 MNHEY, CDR2 SVGAGI. This CDR3 region has 12 residues. V lost 6 bases, J lost 2 bases, and 8 bases lay in between. CDR3 sequence (DNA): TGTGCCAGCAGACAAGGAGCCTACGAGCAGTACTTC. Translating it yields CASRQGAYEQYF.

The chain links TRBV7-8 to TRBJ2-2; 13 bases line up with TRBD2. Unmatched junction bases numbered 5, after V lost 6 bases and J lost 4 bases. This CDR3 region has 16 residues. Germline V gene sequence: CDR1 SGHVS, CDR2 FQNEAQ. The CDR3 bases are TGTGCCAGCAGAGGACTAGCGGGAGCTCGCACCGGGGAGCTGTTTTTT. Translating it yields CASRGLAGARTGELFF.

V is TRBV11-1 and J is TRBJ2-1; D might be TRBD2 (8 bases). The CDR3 has 16 residues. Trimming stripped 5 bases from V and 6 bases from J, with 20 bases between. Germline loops: CDR1 SGHAT, CDR2 FQDESV (reference sequence). The CDR3 spells CASSPSSGTAVNEQFF. The CDR3 bases are TGTGCCAGCAGCCCTAGTAGCGGGACAGCAGTCAATGAGCAGTTCTTC.

The V and J genes are TRBV7-9 and TRBJ2-5; 11 nucleotides line up with TRBD2. The trim removed 11 bases at V and 6 bases at J, leaving 20 bases unmatched. CDR3 size: 17 residues. Germline CDR1 and CDR2: SEHNR and FQNEAQ (reference sequence). The CDR3 DNA reads TGTGCCTGCGGCCGACTCCTAAGACTAGCGGGACTGCAGACCCAGTACTTC. It translates to CACGRLLRLAGLQTQYF.

This clonotype has ten or more counts. V is TRBV3-1 and J is TRBJ1-3; a possible D gene is TRBD1 (5 bases). Trimming cost V 3 bases and J 4 bases, with 10 bases left between them. The CDR3 is 14 amino acids. The V gene's germline CDR1 is LGHDT and CDR2 YNNKEL (reference sequence). CDR3 bases: TGTGCCAGCAGCCACGGGGGTCCAGGAAACACCATATATTTT. Protein product: CASSHGGPGNTIYF.

The DNA for the CDR3 is TGTGCCAGCAGCCAAGGGGGACTAGCGGAGACCCAGTACTTC. Translating it yields CASSQGGLAETQYF. The gene calls are TRBV14 and TRBJ2-5; 10 nucleotides align to TRBD2. The CDR3 spans 14 residues. J gave up 5 bases and V 1 base, and 1 base lay outside the gene matches. Germline V gene data show CDR1 as SGHDN and CDR2 as FVKESK.

The rearrangement joins TRBV7-9 to TRBJ2-2; TRBD2 might be the D (5 bases). The CDR3 is 14 amino acids. Trimming cost V 3 bases and J 3 bases, with 8 bases left between them. Germline V gene sequence: CDR1 SEHNR, CDR2 FQNEAQ (reference sequence). CDR3 coding DNA: TGTGCCAGCAGCTTGGTCGGGGACACCGGGGAGCTGTTTTTT. The encoded protein is CASSLVGDTGELFF.

This clonotype was seen many times. The CDR3 sequence: CAISEFDVSIGEQYF. CDR3 bases: TGTGCCATCAGTGAGTTTGACGTTTCAATCGGAGAGCAGTACTTC. The chain is built from TRBV10-3 and TRBJ2-7; unclear D gene. Germline values: CDR1 ENHRY, CDR2 SYGVKD. The CDR3 is 15 amino acids. V gave up 1 base and J gave up 7 bases, with 17 bases separating them.

There are many counts of this clonotype. The chain is built from TRBV20-1 and TRBJ1-4, with D unresolved. The germline CDR1 and CDR2 sequences are DFQATT and SNEGSKA (reference sequence). There are 14 residues in the CDR3. With 6 bases removed from V and 7 bases from J, the gap between germline ends came to 18 bases. CDR3 loop: CSAAPASRSEKLFF. The CDR3 DNA sequence: TGCAGTGCGGCTCCGGCATCACGGAGTGAAAAACTGTTTTTT.

The chain carries TRBV7-8 and TRBJ2-7; 7 nucleotides align to TRBD1. The germline CDR1 and CDR2 sequences are SGHVS and FQNEAQ. The CDR3 spans 14 residues. Trimming cost V 0 bases and J 3 bases; bases outside gene matches: 2. The CDR3 protein is CASSLAGTVYEQYF. In nucleotides, the CDR3 is TGTGCCAGCAGCTTAGCCGGGACAGTCTACGAGCAGTACTTC.

The V gene is TRBV20-1, the J gene TRBJ2-7, with D maybe TRBD2 (5 bases). The CDR3 has 11 amino acids. Germline values: CDR1 DFQATT, CDR2 SNEGSKA (reference sequence). Trimming shortened V by 6 bases and J by 6 bases, and 12 bases separated the two germline ends. CDR3 sequence reads: CSANKGVEQYF. The CDR3 nucleotides are TGCAGTGCGAACAAGGGAGTCGAGCAGTACTTC.

There are many counts of this clonotype. The V call is TRBV20-1, the J call TRBJ2-3; tentatively, D is TRBD2 (6 bases). CDR3 length equals 10 residues. CDR1 is DFQATT, CDR2 SNEGSKA, per germline (reference sequence). The CDR3 here is CTPGGDTQYF. CDR3 DNA sequence: TGCACCCCCGGGGGTGATACGCAGTATTTT.

This clonotype was counted ten times or more. The chain carries TRBV20-1 and TRBJ2-7; 8 nucleotides align to TRBD2. Germline lookup yields CDR1 DFQATT and CDR2 SNEGSKA (reference sequence). The trim removed 5 bases at V and 3 bases at J, leaving 6 bases unmatched. The CDR3 is 13 amino acids. CDR3 nucleotides: TGCAGTGCTTATAGCGGGACTGTCTACGAGCAGTACTTC. Its translation: CSAYSGTVYEQYF.

By share, this clonotype ranks as medium-sized. This rearrangement joins TRBV5-1 to TRBJ1-1; D gene ambiguous. This CDR3 comprises 13 residues. Germline lookup yields CDR1 SGHRS and CDR2 YFSETQ. V was cut by 4 bases and J by 5 bases, with 12 bases left in between. CDR3 protein: CASSTDPKTEAFF. The CDR3 DNA is TGCGCCAGCAGCACGGACCCCAAAACTGAAGCTTTCTTT.

The rearrangement joins TRBV20-1 to TRBJ2-7, with 7 bases matching TRBD2. Germline V lookup: CDR1 DFQATT, CDR2 SNEGSKA (reference sequence). This CDR3 region has 17 residues. V lost 1 base and J lost 0; bases outside the gene matches: 12. The CDR3 here is CSARVSNLGTTSYEQYF. The DNA for the CDR3 is TGCAGTGCTAGAGTATCAAATTTGGGGACTACCTCCTACGAGCAGTACTTC.

This clonotype was observed many times. The chain recombines TRBV5-1 with TRBJ1-1, with D unclear. Trimming removed 4 bases at V and 0 bases at J, with 10 bases between. CDR3 length: 14 amino acids. Germline V gene sequence: CDR1 SGHRS, CDR2 YFSETQ. For the CDR3, the DNA is TGCGCCAGCAGCGGGCACCCGATGAACACTGAAGCTTTCTTT. Translated, it gives CASSGHPMNTEAFF.

This clonotype was seen many times. This chain connects TRBV5-5 to TRBJ1-4; D unresolved. There are 14 residues in the CDR3. Per the germline V gene, CDR1 is SGHKS and CDR2 is YYEKEE (reference sequence). Between the trimmed V and J ends, which lost 0 bases and 3 bases, there was a span of 6 bases. CDR3 region: CASSLGPSNEKLFF. The CDR3 nucleotides are TGTGCCAGCAGCTTGGGCCCCTCTAATGAAAAACTGTTTTTT.

This clonotype was picked up many times. V usage is TRBV28 and J usage is TRBJ1-6; D not resolved. V was clipped by 4 bases and J by 7 bases, with 17 bases between them. The CDR3 loop spans 16 amino acids. Germline CDR1 MDHEN, CDR2 SYDVKM. CDR3 in amino acids: CASSSAPGPKNSPLHF. The CDR3 DNA follows: TGTGCCAGCAGTTCGGCCCCCGGACCAAAAAATTCACCCCTCCACTTT.

There are many counts of this clonotype. This rearrangement joins TRBV6-5 to TRBJ1-4; a weak D match, TRBD1 (5 bases). Trimming pared 4 bases from V and 6 bases from J, leaving 9 bases between. The CDR3 has 13 residues. Germline lookup yields CDR1 MNHEY and CDR2 SVGAGI. The CDR3 loop reads CASSWSRDEKLFF. As DNA, the CDR3 is TGTGCCAGCAGTTGGAGCAGGGATGAAAAACTGTTTTTT.

This clonotype was seen many times. This rearrangement joins TRBV7-2 to TRBJ2-7; 8 bases are a match to TRBD2. Losses at the gene ends were 7 bases for V and 6 bases for J; bases not matched to a gene: 20. This CDR3 has 17 amino acids. The germline CDR1 and CDR2 sequences are SGHTA and FQGNSA. The CDR3 reads CASNSDYWASGSVEQYF. The CDR3, as DNA: TGTGCCAGCAACTCCGATTATTGGGCTAGCGGGTCCGTCGAGCAGTACTTC.

Notes on this clonotype: The junction departs from germline at one end; a sequencing error may be responsible. J is TRBJ2-7 and V is TRBV10-1; the D gene is possibly TRBD2 (5 bases). CDR1 and CDR2 from the germline V gene are WNHNN and SYGVQD (reference sequence). This CDR3 is built from 12 residues. The DNA for the CDR3 is TGCGTCAGCAGTGAAGAGGGCTATGAGCAGTACTTC. It codes for CVSSEEGYEQYF.

This clonotype was counted at least ten times. This chain links TRBV5-1 with TRBJ1-5, with D hard to call. The CDR3 totals 15 residues. Germline CDR1 is SGHRS and CDR2 is YFSETQ. Between the trimmed V and J ends, which lost 0 bases and 0 bases, there was a span of 7 bases. The CDR3 DNA sequence: TGCGCCAGCAGCTTGGGTGGGTATAGCAATCAGCCCCAGCATTTT. Translating it yields CASSLGGYSNQPQHF.

This clonotype was counted at least ten times. CDR3 protein: CASSLTPETQYF. CDR3 sequence (DNA): TGTGCCAGCAGCCTAACTCCGGAGACCCAGTACTTC. The chain couples TRBV7-6 to TRBJ2-5; the D is unclear. CDR3 length equals 12 residues. The V gene's germline CDR1 is SGHVS and CDR2 FNYEAQ. The germline V and J ends were trimmed by 5 bases and 5 bases, with 9 bases remaining between them.

V usage is TRBV10-3 and J usage is TRBJ2-6; no definite D call. The CDR3 sequence is 14 residues long. Deletions cut 3 bases from V and 3 bases from J, with 6 bases between. The germline gives CDR1 ENHRY, CDR2 SYGVKD. The CDR3 region is CAISDLIGANVLTF. The CDR3 nucleotides read TGTGCCATCAGTGACCTAATTGGGGCCAACGTCCTGACTTTC.

The V call is TRBV7-9, the J call TRBJ2-7, with D perhaps TRBD1 (7 bases). The V gene lost 8 bases and the J gene lost 6 bases, with 17 bases spanning the gap. Germline V gene lookup returns CDR1 SEHNR and CDR2 FQNEAQ (reference sequence). The CDR3 loop spans 13 amino acids. CDR3 coding DNA: TGTGCCAGCTGCCTAAGACAGGGAGGCGAGCAGTACTTC. This encodes CASCLRQGGEQYF. Full variable domain (outside the CDR3, taken from reference TRBV7-9 and TRBJ2-7): DTGVSQNPRHKITKRGQNVTFRCDPISEHNRLYWYRQTLGQGPEFLTYFQNEAQLEKSRLLSDRFSAERPKGSFSTLEIQRTEQGDSAMYLCASCLRQGGEQYFGPGTRLTVT.

The chain carries TRBV5-1 and TRBJ1-1, with 8 bases that match TRBD1. The CDR3 runs to 15 residues. J lost 4 bases, V lost 3 bases, and 8 bases had no gene match. The germline V gene has CDR1 SGHRS and CDR2 YFSETQ. The CDR3 spells CASSSRQGNPTEAFF. CDR3 nucleotide sequence: TGCGCCAGCAGCTCACGACAGGGGAATCCCACTGAAGCTTTCTTT.

With respect to this clonotype: Germline is not matched at one junction end, which may reflect a read error. The CDR3 loop is CASSFGQAIVEETQYF. The CDR3 DNA is TGTGCCAGCAGCTTCGGACAGGCCATTGTGGAAGAGACCCAGTACTTC. The J gene is TRBJ2-5, the V gene TRBV5-1; 7 bases fit TRBD1. CDR1 is SGHRS, CDR2 YFSETQ, per germline. There are 16 residues in the CDR3.